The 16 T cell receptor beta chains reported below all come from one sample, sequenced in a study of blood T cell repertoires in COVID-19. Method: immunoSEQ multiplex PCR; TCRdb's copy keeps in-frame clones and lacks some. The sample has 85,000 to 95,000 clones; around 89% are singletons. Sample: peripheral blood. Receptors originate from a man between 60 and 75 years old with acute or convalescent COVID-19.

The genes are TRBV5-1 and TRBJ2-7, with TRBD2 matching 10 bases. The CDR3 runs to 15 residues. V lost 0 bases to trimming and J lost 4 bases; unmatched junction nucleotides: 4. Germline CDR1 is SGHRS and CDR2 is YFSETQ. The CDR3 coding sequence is TGCGCCAGCAGCTTGGGTGGTAGCGGGAGGTACGAGCAGTACTTC. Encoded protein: CASSLGGSGRYEQYF.

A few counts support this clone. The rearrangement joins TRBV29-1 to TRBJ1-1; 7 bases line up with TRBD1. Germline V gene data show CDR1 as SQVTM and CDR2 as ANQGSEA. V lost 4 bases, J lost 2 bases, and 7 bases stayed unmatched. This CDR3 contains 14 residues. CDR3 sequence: CSVAGRGVNTEAFF. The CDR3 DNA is TGCAGCGTTGCTGGCAGGGGGGTCAACACTGAAGCTTTCTTT.

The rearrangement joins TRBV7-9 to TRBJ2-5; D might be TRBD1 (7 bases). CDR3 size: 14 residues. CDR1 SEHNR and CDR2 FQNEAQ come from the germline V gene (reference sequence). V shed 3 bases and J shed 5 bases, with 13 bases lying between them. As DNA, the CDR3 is TGTGCCAGCAGCTTGGTACAGGGGAGGGAGACCCAGTACTTC. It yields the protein CASSLVQGRETQYF.

CDR3 protein: CASSIMTSGNTFPPIYF. The CDR3 nucleotides read TGTGCCAGCAGTATTATGACTAGCGGGAACACTTTCCCACCGATATACTTC. V is TRBV2 and J is TRBJ2-7; 11 bases line up with TRBD2. J lost 13 bases, V lost 5 bases, and 22 bases had no gene match. The CDR3 totals 17 residues. CDR1 SNHLY and CDR2 FYNNEI come from the germline V gene.

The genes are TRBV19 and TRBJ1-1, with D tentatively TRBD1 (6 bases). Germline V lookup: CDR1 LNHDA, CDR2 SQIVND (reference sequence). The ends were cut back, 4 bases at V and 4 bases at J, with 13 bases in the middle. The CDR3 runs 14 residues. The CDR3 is CASSTTGLGTEAFF. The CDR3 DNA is TGTGCCAGTAGTACCACAGGGCTGGGCACTGAAGCTTTCTTT.

The CDR3 spells CASTHPGIPEAFF. CDR3 DNA sequence: TGTGCCAGTACCCACCCGGGGATACCTGAAGCTTTCTTT. The rearrangement joins TRBV19 to TRBJ1-1; D ambiguous. The CDR3 extends over 13 amino acids. V lost 7 bases and J lost 6, with 15 bases in between. Germline V CDR1 and CDR2: LNHDA, SQIVND (reference sequence).

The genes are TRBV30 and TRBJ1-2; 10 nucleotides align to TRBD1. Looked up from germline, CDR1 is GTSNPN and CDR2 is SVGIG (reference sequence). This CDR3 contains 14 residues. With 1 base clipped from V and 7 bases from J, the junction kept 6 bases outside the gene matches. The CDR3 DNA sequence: TGTGCCTGGAGTGCTTACCGGGACAGGGGTGGCTACACCTTC. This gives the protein CAWSAYRDRGGYTF.

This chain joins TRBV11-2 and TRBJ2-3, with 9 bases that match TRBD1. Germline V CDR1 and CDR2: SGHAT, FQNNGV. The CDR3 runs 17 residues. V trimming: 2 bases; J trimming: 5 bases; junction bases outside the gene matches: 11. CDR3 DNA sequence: TGTGCCAGCAGCTTAACAGGACAGGGGTTTGGATTAGATACGCAGTATTTT. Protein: CASSLTGQGFGLDTQYF.

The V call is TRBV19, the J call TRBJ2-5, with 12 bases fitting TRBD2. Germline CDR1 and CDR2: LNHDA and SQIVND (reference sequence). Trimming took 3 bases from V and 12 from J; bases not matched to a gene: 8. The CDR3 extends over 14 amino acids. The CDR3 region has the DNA TGTGCCAGTAGTATCGGGACTAGCGGGTCTTATAAGTACTTC. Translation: CASSIGTSGSYKYF.

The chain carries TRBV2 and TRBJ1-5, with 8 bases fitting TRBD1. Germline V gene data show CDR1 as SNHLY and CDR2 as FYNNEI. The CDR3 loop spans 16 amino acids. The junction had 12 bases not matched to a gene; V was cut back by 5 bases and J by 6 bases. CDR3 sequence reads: CASSTAGGAASQPQHF. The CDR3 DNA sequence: TGTGCCAGCAGTACCGCAGGGGGCGCGGCAAGTCAGCCCCAGCATTTT. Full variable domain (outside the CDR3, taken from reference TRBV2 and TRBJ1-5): EPEVTQTPSHQVTQMGQEVILRCVPISNHLYFYWYRQILGQKVEFLVSFYNNEISEKSEIFDDQFSVERPDGSNFTLKIRSTKLEDSAMYFCASSTAGGAASQPQHFGDGTRLSIL.

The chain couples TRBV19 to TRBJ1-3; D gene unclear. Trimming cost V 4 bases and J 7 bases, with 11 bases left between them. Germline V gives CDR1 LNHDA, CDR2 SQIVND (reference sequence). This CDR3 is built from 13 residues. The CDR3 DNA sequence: TGTGCCAGTAGTAAGAGGTTGGAGAACACCATATATTTT. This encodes CASSKRLENTIYF.

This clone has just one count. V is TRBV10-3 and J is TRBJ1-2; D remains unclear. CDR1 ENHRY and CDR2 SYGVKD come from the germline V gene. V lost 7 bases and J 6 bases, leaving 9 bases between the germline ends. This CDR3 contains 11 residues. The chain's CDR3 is CAIMAGNGYTF. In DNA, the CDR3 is TGTGCCATCATGGCGGGAAATGGCTACACCTTC.

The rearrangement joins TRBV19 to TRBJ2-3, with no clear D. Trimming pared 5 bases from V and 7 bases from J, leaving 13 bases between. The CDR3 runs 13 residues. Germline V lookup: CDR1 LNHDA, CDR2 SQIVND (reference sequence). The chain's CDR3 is CASSPIQENTQYF. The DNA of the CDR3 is TGTGCCAGTAGTCCCATTCAGGAAAATACGCAGTATTTT.

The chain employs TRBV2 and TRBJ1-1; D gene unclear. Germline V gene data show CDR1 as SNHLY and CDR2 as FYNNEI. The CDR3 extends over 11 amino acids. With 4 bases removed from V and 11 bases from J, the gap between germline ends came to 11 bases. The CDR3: CASSALQEAFF. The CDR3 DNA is TGTGCCAGCAGTGCCCTTCAAGAGGCTTTCTTT.

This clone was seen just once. CDR3 region: CASSSQGALNNSPLHF. The CDR3 region has the DNA TGCGCCAGCAGTTCACAGGGGGCGCTTAATAATTCACCCCTCCACTTT. The chain links TRBV10-2 to TRBJ1-6, with 9 positions matching TRBD1. The CDR3 totals 16 residues. Germline lookup yields CDR1 WSHSY and CDR2 SAAADI. V lost 5 bases to trimming and J lost 5 bases; unmatched junction nucleotides: 7.

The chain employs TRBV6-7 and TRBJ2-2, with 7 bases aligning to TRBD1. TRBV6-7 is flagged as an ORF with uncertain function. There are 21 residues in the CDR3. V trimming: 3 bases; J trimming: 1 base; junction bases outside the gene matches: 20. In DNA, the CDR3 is TGTGCCAGCAGTTATAGAAAGTTAGGGGGACAGCCTAGAGGGAACACCGGGGAGCTGTTTTTT. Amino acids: CASSYRKLGGQPRGNTGELFF.